This entry describes one T cell receptor beta chain. Its antigen remains unidentified. The data were taken from a study of cytomegalovirus exposure and HLA in healthy donors. The PCR ran on 60 Vbeta and 13 Jbeta primers. The repertoire was sequenced with immunoSEQ multiplex PCR; TCRdb's copy has only in-frame clones and lacks some. The table for this sample gives roughly 100,000 clones. Notes on the study in general: Later on, a genetic analysis was performed. It linked a missense variant in DCLRE1C with V- and J-gene trimming of TCR beta. Some 17,000 TCR beta sequences were associated with HLA alleles at 0.05 false discovery rate in a later analysis. Some TCR beta chains (around 180 of them) were listed as cytomegalovirus-associated.

The CDR3 totals 14 residues. The chain couples TRBV7-5 to TRBJ2-5; the tabulated D call, TRBD2, remains unverified against the DNA. TRBV7-5 is a documented pseudogene. The sequenced sample was PBMCs. The receptor comes from a middle-aged man in good health and CMV-seronegative. CDR3 DNA sequence: TGTGCCAGAAGCTTTCTGCGGGTGGGAGAGACCCAGTACTTC. Translation: CARSFLRVGETQYF.